A single sample gave rise to the 27 T cell receptor beta chains below, sequenced in a study of blood T cell repertoires in COVID-19 (dated by TCRdb to the early 2020s). The library was generated by the immunoSEQ multiplex PCR assay. As stored in TCRdb, this immuneACCESS dataset retains in-frame rearrangements with V and J assigned. A fraction of the clones does not appear; measured against another copy, unresolved V genes explain less than half of the discrepancy, and the remainder lacks a known reason. This sample lists over 150,000 clones; around nine tenths were detected once. The leading ten clones occupy under 15% of the sample. The sequencing input was peripheral blood. All receptors come from a woman aged 70-85 years with COVID-19, enrolled during active disease.

The DNA of the CDR3 is TGTGCCAGCAGCTTAGTATTCCAGCGGGAGTACAATGAGCAGTTCTTC. Translated, it gives CASSLVFQREYNEQFF. This rearrangement joins TRBV7-2 to TRBJ2-1; TRBD2 agrees at 8 bases. Germline CDR1 is SGHTA and CDR2 is FQGNSA. This CDR3 has 16 amino acids. Germline trimming cut 1 base from V and 4 bases from J; bases unmatched to any gene: 6.

This rearrangement joins TRBV14 to TRBJ2-5; 7 bases fit TRBD2. Germline V gene lookup returns CDR1 SGHDN and CDR2 FVKESK. The CDR3 has 15 amino acids. After removal of 0 bases from V and 5 bases from J, the junction contained 6 bases not matched to a gene. CDR3 coding DNA: TGTGCCAGCAGCCAAGATGGGCTAGCGGTGGAGACCCAGTACTTC. This encodes CASSQDGLAVETQYF.

The chain links TRBV6-2 or TRBV6-3 to TRBJ2-7; D not resolved. CDR1 is MNHEY and CDR2 is SVGEGT in the germline V gene. The CDR3 loop spans 13 amino acids. V lost 6 bases, J lost 2 bases, and 11 bases lay in between. CDR3 DNA sequence: TGTGCCAGCAGCCAGAACAAAGCCTACGAGCAGTACTTC. It yields the protein CASSQNKAYEQYF.

This chain uses TRBV13 with TRBJ2-5, with a possible D match to TRBD2 (5 bases). The CDR3 contains 14 residues. Per the germline V gene, CDR1 is PRHDT and CDR2 is FYEKMQ (reference sequence). The V end was cut by 5 bases, the J end by 5 bases, with 15 bases between. The DNA of the CDR3 is TGTGCCAGCAGCCCCCGGGGAGCTATGGAGACCCAGTACTTC. Translation: CASSPRGAMETQYF.

This chain joins TRBV19 and TRBJ2-7, with a tentative D call TRBD2 (5 bases). This CDR3 contains 14 residues. Germline assignment: CDR1 LNHDA and CDR2 SQIVND (reference sequence). V shed 3 bases and J shed 0 bases, with 9 bases lying between them. In DNA, the CDR3 is TGTGCCAGTAGTATCACGGGGAGCTCCTACGAGCAGTACTTC. It specifies CASSITGSSYEQYF.

A few counts support this clone. The rearrangement uses TRBV5-4 and TRBJ2-2; the match to TRBD1 covers 7 bases. J gave up 3 bases and V 5 bases, and 7 bases lay outside the gene matches. CDR1 is SGHNT and CDR2 is YYREEE in the germline V gene (reference sequence). The CDR3 sequence is 15 residues long. DNA for the CDR3: TGTGCCAGCAGTCAGCCGGGACAGTACACCGGGGAGCTGTTTTTT. This gives the protein CASSQPGQYTGELFF. Full variable domain (outside the CDR3, taken from reference TRBV5-4 and TRBJ2-2): ETGVTQSPTHLIKTRGQQVTLRCSSQSGHNTVSWYQQALGQGPQFIFQYYREEENGRGNFPPRFSGLQFPNYSSELNVNALELDDSALYLCASSQPGQYTGELFFGEGSRLTVL.

The chain couples TRBV5-1 to TRBJ1-3; tentatively, D is TRBD1 (6 bases). V was trimmed by 2 bases and J by 4 bases, leaving 10 bases between them. This CDR3 is 14 amino acids long. Per germline, CDR1 SGHRS and CDR2 YFSETQ. The DNA for the CDR3 is TGCGCCAGCAGCTTAGATACAGGGGGAAACACCATATATTTT. Its protein product is CASSLDTGGNTIYF.

This clone was detected a few times. The genes are TRBV18 and TRBJ1-5; D ambiguous. Trimming cost V 6 bases and J 5 bases, with 11 bases left between them. CDR1 is KGHSH, CDR2 LQKENI, per germline. The CDR3 has 13 amino acids. CDR3 nucleotides: TGTGCCAGCTCTCCAACTTCCTATCAGCCCCAGCATTTT. Its protein product is CASSPTSYQPQHF.

In DNA, the CDR3 is TGTGCCAGCAGTTACTCTAAGGGGGTTCTCACACACAATGAGCAGTTCTTC. This translates into CASSYSKGVLTHNEQFF. V usage is TRBV6-2 or TRBV6-3 and J usage is TRBJ2-1; perhaps TRBD1 as D (6 bases). The CDR3 consists of 17 residues. V gave up 0 bases and J gave up 5 bases, with 17 bases separating them. Germline values: CDR1 MNHEY, CDR2 SVGEGT.

For the CDR3, the DNA is TGCAGCGTGATGGACAGATCCAAAAACATTCAGTACTTC. Encoded protein: CSVMDRSKNIQYF. The gene calls are TRBV29-1 and TRBJ2-4, with TRBD1 as a possible D gene (6 bases). CDR1 and CDR2 (germline): SQVTM, ANQGSEA. This CDR3 has 13 amino acids. V was clipped by 6 bases and J by 2 bases, with 11 bases between them.

The rearrangement links TRBV28 to TRBJ2-5, with D maybe TRBD1 (6 bases). Trimming cost V 6 bases and J 5 bases, with 13 bases left between them. Germline V lookup: CDR1 MDHEN, CDR2 SYDVKM. This CDR3 is 13 amino acids long. This CDR3 is CASRVQGSETQYF. In DNA form, the CDR3 reads TGTGCCAGCAGAGTACAGGGAAGCGAGACCCAGTACTTC.

The V call is TRBV27, the J call TRBJ1-2; 7 bases line up with TRBD1. This CDR3 spans 17 amino acids. CDR1 MNHEY and CDR2 SMNVEV come from the germline V gene (reference sequence). The J segment lost 6 bases and the V segment lost 8 bases, leaving 21 bases of the junction unmatched. DNA for the CDR3: TGTGCCAGCGGCCCCACCGACAGGGTGGGGGTGCGCGATGGCTACACCTTC. It codes for CASGPTDRVGVRDGYTF.

The chain carries TRBV6-5 and TRBJ2-5; a weak D match, TRBD1 (6 bases). Germline V lookup: CDR1 MNHEY, CDR2 SVGAGI. The CDR3 has 16 amino acids. With 0 bases removed from V and 4 bases from J, the gap between germline ends came to 15 bases. CDR3 nucleotide sequence: TGTGCCAGCAGTTACTCGTGGACAGTCGGGTTAGAGACCCAGTACTTC. The encoded protein is CASSYSWTVGLETQYF.

This chain links TRBV28 with TRBJ2-2; D is unclear. Germline CDR1 and CDR2: MDHEN and SYDVKM. The CDR3 extends over 16 amino acids. Trimming shortened V by 6 bases and J by 1 base, and 15 bases separated the two germline ends. The DNA of the CDR3 is TGTGCCAGCAGCCCCCTTCAGGCAATGAACACCGGGGAGCTGTTTTTT. The encoded protein is CASSPLQAMNTGELFF.

The chain links TRBV9 to TRBJ2-7, with 11 bases aligning to TRBD1. This CDR3 comprises 15 residues. V was pared by 1 base and J by 12 bases, with 12 bases of the junction left unmatched. Germline CDR1 is SGDLS and CDR2 is YYNGEE. The CDR3 coding sequence is TGTGCCAGCAGCGTAACGTCGGGACAGGGGGAAGCACGGTACTTC. Protein product: CASSVTSGQGEARYF.

V usage is TRBV5-1 and J usage is TRBJ1-1, with 7 bases aligning to TRBD1. The V gene's germline CDR1 is SGHRS and CDR2 YFSETQ. V lost 3 bases and J lost 1; bases outside the gene matches: 9. CDR3 size: 16 residues. This chain's CDR3 is CASSSPSGTANTEAFF. The CDR3 DNA reads as TGCGCCAGCAGCTCACCATCCGGGACAGCGAACACTGAAGCTTTCTTT.

For this clone: At one end the junction does not follow the germline gene, possibly because of a read error. The chain uses TRBV5-5 and TRBJ2-7; TRBD1 aligns across 10 bases. Germline V CDR1 and CDR2: SGHKS, YYEKEE (reference sequence). The CDR3 runs to 15 residues. The CDR3: CASSLGQGINYEQYF. The CDR3 DNA sequence: TGTGCCAGCAGTTTGGGACAGGGGATTAACTACGAGCAGTACTTC. The variable domain in full, completed from reference TRBV5-5 and TRBJ2-7, reads DAGVTQSPTHLIKTRGQQVTLRCSPISGHKSVSWYQQVLGQGPQFIFQYYEKEERGRGNFPDRFSARQFPNYSSELNVNALLLGDSALYLCASSLGQGINYEQYFGPGTRLTVT.

The chain joins TRBV2 to TRBJ1-3, with D possibly being TRBD1 (6 bases). CDR3 length: 14 residues. CDR1 and CDR2 (germline): SNHLY, FYNNEI. Trimming took 4 bases from V and 1 from J, leaving 8 bases between them. In nucleotides, the CDR3 is TGTGCCAGCAGTGTACAGGGTTCTGGAAACACCATATATTTT. Protein sequence: CASSVQGSGNTIYF. The variable domain in full, with the rest retrieved from reference TRBV2 and TRBJ1-3, is EPEVTQTPSHQVTQMGQEVILRCVPISNHLYFYWYRQILGQKVEFLVSFYNNEISEKSEIFDDQFSVERPDGSNFTLKIRSTKLEDSAMYFCASSVQGSGNTIYFGEGSWLTVV.

The chain carries TRBV7-9 and TRBJ1-4; no clear D. Trimming cost V 1 base and J 3 bases, with 9 bases left between them. The CDR3 covers 15 residues. Germline assignment: CDR1 SEHNR and CDR2 FQNEAQ (reference sequence). The chain's CDR3 is CASSLGVAANEKLFF. In nucleotides, the CDR3 is TGTGCCAGCAGCTTAGGGGTTGCGGCTAATGAAAAACTGTTTTTT.

The chain couples TRBV5-1 to TRBJ1-1, with D possibly TRBD1 on 6 matching bases. The CDR3 extends over 15 amino acids. Germline CDR1 is SGHRS and CDR2 is YFSETQ. V dropped 4 bases and J dropped 0 bases, with 13 bases sitting between them. CDR3: CASSTYRAVNTEAFF. The CDR3 DNA reads TGCGCCAGCAGCACGTACAGGGCCGTGAACACTGAAGCTTTCTTT. Full variable domain (rest looked up from reference TRBV5-1 and TRBJ1-1): KAGVTQTPRYLIKTRGQQVTLSCSPISGHRSVSWYQQTPGQGLQFLFEYFSETQRNKGNFPGRFSGRQFSNSRSEMNVSTLELGDSALYLCASSTYRAVNTEAFFGQGTRLTVV.

The chain links TRBV29-1 to TRBJ2-2; TRBD1 agrees at 7 bases. V was clipped by 4 bases and J by 5 bases; unmatched bases: 13. The germline V gene encodes CDR1 SQVTM and CDR2 ANQGSEA. This CDR3 comprises 16 residues. The chain's CDR3 is CSVAVWTGPITGELFF. DNA of the CDR3: TGCAGCGTTGCTGTATGGACAGGCCCAATTACCGGGGAGCTGTTTTTT.

The chain carries TRBV19 and TRBJ2-7; 11 positions match TRBD2. V lost 4 bases to trimming and J lost 3 bases; unmatched junction nucleotides: 2. This CDR3 is 14 amino acids long. Per the germline V gene, CDR1 is LNHDA and CDR2 is SQIVND (reference sequence). CDR3 amino acids: CASSTSGRYYEQYF. The CDR3 region has the DNA TGTGCCAGTAGTACTAGCGGGAGGTACTACGAGCAGTACTTC.

Here the CDR3 reads CASSVEGGYGYTF. The CDR3 DNA follows: TGTGCCAGCAGCGTAGAAGGAGGCTATGGCTACACCTTC. The chain recombines TRBV9 with TRBJ1-2; D uncertain. V gave up 0 bases and J gave up 4 bases, with 7 bases separating them. The CDR3 spans 13 residues. The germline CDR1 and CDR2 sequences are SGDLS and YYNGEE. The whole variable domain, filled in from reference TRBV9 and TRBJ1-2, reads DSGVTQTPKHLITATGQRVTLRCSPRSGDLSVYWYQQSLDQGLQFLIQYYNGEERAKGNILERFSAQQFPDLHSELNLSSLELGDSALYFCASSVEGGYGYTFGSGTRLTVV.

The chain uses TRBV11-3 and TRBJ1-1, with 9 bases fitting TRBD1. Per the germline V gene, CDR1 is SGHNT and CDR2 is YENEEA. The CDR3 covers 17 residues. V shed 0 bases and J 0 bases; nucleotides not matched to a gene: 5. CDR3 sequence: CASSLETGTGMNTEAFF. DNA for the CDR3: TGTGCCAGCAGCTTAGAAACCGGGACAGGGATGAACACTGAAGCTTTCTTT.

The chain uses TRBV6-1 and TRBJ1-6; 8 positions agree with TRBD1. The CDR3 contains 16 residues. V was pared by 3 bases and J by 4 bases, with 5 bases of the junction left unmatched. Germline V lookup: CDR1 MNHNS, CDR2 SASEGT. The CDR3 protein is CASSDQGAQYNSPLHF. In nucleotides, the CDR3 is TGTGCCAGCAGTGACCAGGGGGCCCAATATAATTCACCCCTCCACTTT.

The V call is TRBV3-1 (or the pseudogene TRBV3-2), the J call TRBJ1-1, with unresolved D. This CDR3 spans 11 amino acids. Between the trimmed V and J ends, which lost 2 bases and 5 bases, there was a span of 3 bases. Germline assignment: CDR1 LGHDT and CDR2 YNNKEL (reference sequence). CDR3 DNA: TGTGCCAGCAGCCAACTGACTGAAGCTTTCTTT. Amino acid sequence: CASSQLTEAFF.

This chain links TRBV28 with TRBJ2-7; 11 bases are shared with TRBD1. The germline gives CDR1 MDHEN, CDR2 SYDVKM. After removal of 5 bases from V and 3 bases from J, the junction contained 6 bases not matched to a gene. The length of the CDR3 is 15 residues. The CDR3 here is CASSGWTGGHYEQYF. DNA for the CDR3: TGTGCCAGCAGTGGATGGACAGGGGGCCACTACGAGCAGTACTTC.